The rows below give T cell receptor beta chains drawn from one sample of a study of blood T cell repertoires in COVID-19. Measured with immunoSEQ multiplex PCR; TCRdb has only the in-frame clones, and not every one. Among 250,000 to 300,000 clones, 86% were seen once, and the ten largest hold about 12%. Sequenced input: peripheral blood. The receptors originated from an older woman with COVID-19, enrolled during active disease. CDR3s include the opening cysteine and the closing phenylalanine or tryptophan. Each record gives: D gene, J gene, V gene, clone size, CDR3 protein, CDR3 DNA. The D gene is left open where the match is weak. Clone size is stated in some rows and not others, as once, few, many or a class when expanded.

d_gene: .; j_gene: TRBJ2-7; v_gene: TRBV10-3; abundance: .; CDR3aa: CAISVARLSYEQYF; CDR3nt: TGTGCCATCAGTGTTGCCAGGCTCTCCTACGAGCAGTACTTC
d_gene: .; j_gene: TRBJ1-1; v_gene: TRBV5-1; abundance: .; CDR3aa: CASSLYRDILNTEAFF; CDR3nt: TGCGCCAGCAGCTTATACCGGGACATACTGAACACTGAAGCTTTCTTT
d_gene: TRBD1; j_gene: TRBJ2-5; v_gene: TRBV10-2; abundance: .; CDR3aa: CASSGGQGGETQYF; CDR3nt: TGCGCCAGCAGTGGCGGACAGGGGGGGGAGACCCAGTACTTC
d_gene: .; j_gene: TRBJ2-7; v_gene: TRBV4-2; abundance: .; CDR3aa: CASSQESGRSYEQYF; CDR3nt: TGTGCCAGCAGCCAAGAAAGCGGTCGATCCTACGAGCAGTACTTC
d_gene: TRBD1; j_gene: TRBJ1-2; v_gene: TRBV6-1; abundance: .; CDR3aa: CASSDQLAGGIANYGYTF; CDR3nt: TGTGCCAGCAGTGACCAGTTGGCAGGGGGCATAGCCAACTATGGCTACACCTTC
d_gene: .; j_gene: TRBJ1-4; v_gene: TRBV7-7; abundance: .; CDR3aa: CASSLDLGRGSANEKLFF; CDR3nt: TGTGCCAGCAGCTTAGATCTAGGGAGGGGGTCGGCTAATGAAAAACTGTTTTTT
d_gene: .; j_gene: TRBJ2-6; v_gene: TRBV30; abundance: .; CDR3aa: CAWTLSGANVLTF; CDR3nt: TGTGCCTGGACTTTGTCGGGGGCCAACGTCCTGACTTTC
d_gene: .; j_gene: TRBJ2-2; v_gene: TRBV7-9; abundance: .; CDR3aa: CATQTTGTGELFF; CDR3nt: TGTGCCACCCAGACGACAGGGACTGGGGAGCTGTTTTTT
d_gene: .; j_gene: TRBJ2-5; v_gene: TRBV3-1/TRBV3-2; abundance: .; CDR3aa: CASSHRETQYF; CDR3nt: TGTGCCAGCAGCCATCGAGAGACCCAGTACTTC
d_gene: .; j_gene: TRBJ1-5; v_gene: TRBV18; abundance: .; CDR3aa: CASSTTRGGVSNQPQHF; CDR3nt: TGTGCCAGCTCTACTACGCGAGGGGGTGTCAGCAATCAGCCCCAGCATTTT
d_gene: .; j_gene: TRBJ1-1; v_gene: TRBV5-1; abundance: .; CDR3aa: CASSFVGGGVNTEAFF; CDR3nt: TGCGCCAGCAGCTTTGTTGGCGGCGGCGTGAACACTGAAGCTTTCTTT
d_gene: .; j_gene: TRBJ1-2; v_gene: TRBV11-2; abundance: .; CDR3aa: CASSFRPDSGRGYTF; CDR3nt: TGTGCCAGCAGCTTCCGTCCGGACTCGGGTAGGGGCTACACCTTC
d_gene: .; j_gene: TRBJ2-7; v_gene: TRBV10-1; abundance: once; CDR3aa: CATTGYEQYF; CDR3nt: TGCGCCACCACGGGCTACGAGCAGTACTTC
d_gene: TRBD2; j_gene: TRBJ2-5; v_gene: TRBV18; abundance: .; CDR3aa: CASSPQRGGPETQYF; CDR3nt: TGTGCCAGCTCACCCCAGCGGGGGGGCCCAGAGACCCAGTACTTC
d_gene: TRBD2; j_gene: TRBJ2-7; v_gene: TRBV15; abundance: .; CDR3aa: CATSRDQAGGPYEQYF; CDR3nt: TGTGCCACCAGCAGAGATCAAGCGGGGGGGCCCTACGAGCAGTACTTC
d_gene: .; j_gene: TRBJ1-1; v_gene: TRBV29-1; abundance: .; CDR3aa: CSAGQPLNTEAFF; CDR3nt: TGCAGCGCCGGACAGCCTCTGAACACTGAAGCTTTCTTT
d_gene: .; j_gene: TRBJ1-1; v_gene: TRBV10-3; abundance: .; CDR3aa: CAISDAGVWTEAFF; CDR3nt: TGTGCCATCAGCGATGCCGGGGTTTGGACTGAAGCTTTCTTT
d_gene: TRBD1; j_gene: TRBJ1-1; v_gene: TRBV9; abundance: .; CDR3aa: CASSIGTANTEAFF; CDR3nt: TGTGCCAGCAGCATAGGGACAGCGAACACTGAAGCTTTCTTT